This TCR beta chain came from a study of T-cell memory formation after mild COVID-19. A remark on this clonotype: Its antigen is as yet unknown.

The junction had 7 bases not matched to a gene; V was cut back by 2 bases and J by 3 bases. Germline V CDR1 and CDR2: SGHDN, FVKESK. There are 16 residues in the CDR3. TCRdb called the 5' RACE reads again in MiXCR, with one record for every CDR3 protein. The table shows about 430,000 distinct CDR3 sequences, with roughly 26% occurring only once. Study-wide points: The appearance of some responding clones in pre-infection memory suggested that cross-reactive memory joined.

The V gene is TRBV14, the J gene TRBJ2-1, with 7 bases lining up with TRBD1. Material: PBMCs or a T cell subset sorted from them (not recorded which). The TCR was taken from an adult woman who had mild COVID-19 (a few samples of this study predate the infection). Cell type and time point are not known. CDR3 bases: TGTGCCAGCAGCCAAAAACCGGGACAGATCTACAATGAGCAGTTCTTC. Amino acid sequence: CASSQKPGQIYNEQFF.